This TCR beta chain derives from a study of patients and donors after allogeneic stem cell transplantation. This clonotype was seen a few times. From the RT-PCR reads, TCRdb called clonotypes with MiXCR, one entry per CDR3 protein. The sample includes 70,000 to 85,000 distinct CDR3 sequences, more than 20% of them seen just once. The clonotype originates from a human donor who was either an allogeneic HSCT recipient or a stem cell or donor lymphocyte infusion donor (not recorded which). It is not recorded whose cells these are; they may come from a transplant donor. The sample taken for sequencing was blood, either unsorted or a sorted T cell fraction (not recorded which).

DNA for the CDR3: TGTGCCAGCATCCCGGAGGTGAACACTGAAGCTTTCTTT. Amino acid sequence: CASIPEVNTEAFF. The genes are TRBV7-9 and TRBJ1-1; D is unclear. The CDR3 sequence is 13 residues long. Trimming left V 7 bases short and J 0 bases short, with 9 bases between. The germline CDR1 and CDR2 sequences are SEHNR and FQNEAQ (reference sequence).